A single sample gave rise to the 20 T cell receptor beta chains below, sequenced in a study of shared clonotypes between healthy human individuals (dated by TCRdb to about 2020). The library was built by means of the immunoSEQ multiplex PCR assay. TCRdb provides this immuneACCESS table in a form limited to in-frame rearrangements. Some clones are lacking; in checked studies, under half of them reflect an unresolved V gene, and why the rest are absent is not known. Here the sample has about half a million clones; 70% to 80% occur a single time. About 13% of the sample is held by the ten biggest clonotypes. Sequences were obtained from PBMCs. The origin of the receptors is a woman between 40 and 55 years old in good health. Some clones in this sample may be carry-over from other donors' samples.

This clone was counted a single time. V is TRBV12-5 and J is TRBJ1-2; TRBD1 matches at 10 bases. The germline V gene has CDR1 LGHNT and CDR2 FRNRAP. Trimming cost V 0 bases and J 4 bases; bases outside gene matches: 14. This CDR3 is 19 amino acids long. CDR3 residues: CASGLVLGQGRGRGYGYTF. DNA for the CDR3: TGTGCTAGTGGTTTGGTACTGGGACAGGGGAGAGGTAGGGGCTATGGCTACACCTTC.

This clone appeared a few times. J is TRBJ2-3 and V is TRBV5-1, with 8 bases matching TRBD1. The CDR3 loop spans 14 amino acids. The junction had 2 bases not matched to a gene; V was cut back by 0 bases and J by 5 bases. Germline-derived CDR1 and CDR2 are SGHRS and YFSETQ. The CDR3: CASSLVQGEDTQYF. DNA for the CDR3: TGCGCCAGCAGCTTGGTACAGGGGGAAGATACGCAGTATTTT.

The V gene is TRBV28, the J gene TRBJ2-2; D remains unclear. CDR1 is MDHEN and CDR2 is SYDVKM in the germline V gene. The ends were cut back, 8 bases at V and 0 bases at J, with 7 bases in the middle. The CDR3 has 13 residues. Written as DNA, the CDR3 is TGTGCCAGCTGGGATCCGAACACCGGGGAGCTGTTTTTT. This sequence encodes CASWDPNTGELFF.

V usage is TRBV7-2 and J usage is TRBJ2-6, with 7 bases lining up with TRBD1. The length of the CDR3 is 16 residues. The ends lost 7 bases at V and 2 bases at J; junction bases unmatched: 8. CDR1 SGHTA and CDR2 FQGNSA come from the germline V gene. CDR3 sequence (DNA): TGTGCCAGCACACGGCTACAGGGGCCTGGGGCCAACGTCCTGACTTTC. This sequence encodes CASTRLQGPGANVLTF.

The J gene is TRBJ1-2, the V gene TRBV6-5, with D possibly matching TRBD1 (6 bases). V lost 5 bases and J 7 bases, leaving 14 bases between the germline ends. Looked up from germline, CDR1 is MNHEY and CDR2 is SVGAGI. The CDR3 is 13 residues long. In DNA form, the CDR3 reads TGTGCCAGCAGTCCCGGGGGGGGCCGTGGCTACACCTTC. Residues: CASSPGGGRGYTF.

The genes are TRBV4-1 and TRBJ2-3; no reliable D call. The V gene's germline CDR1 is MGHRA and CDR2 YSYEKL. The ends were cut back, 0 bases at V and 2 bases at J, with 12 bases in the middle. This CDR3 is built from 16 residues. The CDR3 sequence: CASSQDSGRATDTQYF. The CDR3 nucleotides read TGCGCCAGCAGCCAAGATTCGGGCAGAGCCACAGATACGCAGTATTTT.

The V call is TRBV27, the J call TRBJ2-2, with 8 bases matching TRBD2. The CDR3 runs to 16 residues. Germline loops: CDR1 MNHEY, CDR2 SMNVEV (reference sequence). The V gene end was trimmed by 3 bases and the J gene end by 4 bases; junction bases not matched to a gene: 7. CDR3 sequence (DNA): TGTGCCAGCAGTTTGCGCGGGAGGTTGAGCACCGGGGAGCTGTTTTTT. Its protein product is CASSLRGRLSTGELFF.

V is TRBV7-6 and J is TRBJ2-5; no definite D call. The CDR3 runs to 13 residues. Between the trimmed V and J ends, which lost 1 base and 5 bases, there was a span of 8 bases. Germline V CDR1 and CDR2: SGHVS, FNYEAQ. This CDR3 is CASSLEVPETQYF. CDR3 nucleotide sequence: TGTGCCAGCAGCTTAGAGGTTCCGGAGACCCAGTACTTC.

V usage is TRBV19 and J usage is TRBJ2-4, with D tentatively TRBD1 (5 bases). The V gene lost 5 bases and the J gene lost 4 bases, with 12 bases spanning the gap. CDR1 LNHDA and CDR2 SQIVND come from the germline V gene (reference sequence). The CDR3 has 14 residues. Here the CDR3 reads CASSATNRKNIQYF. CDR3 nucleotides: TGTGCCAGTAGTGCCACGAACAGGAAAAACATTCAGTACTTC. The variable domain in full, with the rest retrieved from reference TRBV19 and TRBJ2-4, is DGGITQSPKYLFRKEGQNVTLSCEQNLNHDAMYWYRQDPGQGLRLIYYSQIVNDFQKGDIAEGYSVSREKKESFPLTVTSAQKNPTAFYLCASSATNRKNIQYFGAGTRLSVL.

The V and J genes are TRBV19 and TRBJ1-2, with D tentatively TRBD1 (5 bases). V was pared by 3 bases and J by 4 bases, with 15 bases between. Germline assignment: CDR1 LNHDA and CDR2 SQIVND (reference sequence). CDR3 size: 15 residues. The CDR3 region has the DNA TGTGCCAGTAGTATGACGGGGGAGGGAGCCTATGGCTACACCTTC. Encoded protein: CASSMTGEGAYGYTF.

V is TRBV5-1 and J is TRBJ2-3; TRBD2 matches 11 bases. Trimming removed 4 bases from V and 0 bases from J; junction bases left unmatched: 7. This CDR3 is built from 17 residues. Germline V gene lookup returns CDR1 SGHRS and CDR2 YFSETQ. CDR3 DNA: TGCGCCAGCAGCAACTTGACTAGCGGGGATAGCACAGATACGCAGTATTTT. Its protein is CASSNLTSGDSTDTQYF.

The V gene is TRBV28, the J gene TRBJ2-1; D unclear. Germline V lookup: CDR1 MDHEN, CDR2 SYDVKM. The CDR3 is made up of 15 amino acids. Trimming cost V 4 bases and J 5 bases, with 15 bases left between them. CDR3 sequence reads: CASSSLLGPDNEQFF. The CDR3 DNA reads as TGTGCCAGCAGTTCCCTCCTCGGACCAGACAATGAGCAGTTCTTC.

The chain is built from TRBV28 and TRBJ1-2; a weak D match, TRBD1 (6 bases). Per germline, CDR1 MDHEN and CDR2 SYDVKM. V was clipped by 6 bases and J by 7 bases, with 15 bases between them. This CDR3 is built from 13 residues. The CDR3 spells CASSEQGIRGYTF. Written as DNA, the CDR3 is TGTGCCAGCAGCGAACAGGGCATTCGTGGCTACACCTTC.

This sequence joins TRBV10-3 and TRBJ2-7; no definite D call. This CDR3 region has 14 residues. Trimming cost V 0 bases and J 3 bases, with 9 bases left between them. Germline V lookup: CDR1 ENHRY, CDR2 SYGVKD. The CDR3 DNA reads TGTGCCATCAGTGAGTCCGAACTACACTACGAGCAGTACTTC. This gives the protein CAISESELHYEQYF.

The chain is built from TRBV6-6 and TRBJ2-5, with 7 positions matching TRBD1. The germline V gene has CDR1 MNHNY and CDR2 SVGAGI (reference sequence). Germline trimming cut 5 bases from V and 3 bases from J; bases unmatched to any gene: 9. The CDR3 runs 15 residues. DNA of the CDR3: TGTGCCAGCAGTCCCCCGACAGGGCGAGAAGAGACCCAGTACTTC. Its translation: CASSPPTGREETQYF.

The chain is built from TRBV21-1 and TRBJ1-5. TRBV21-1 constitutes a pseudogene. This CDR3 contains 9 residues. The CDR3 nucleotides are TGTGCCAGGGATCAGCCCCAGCATTTT. It is translated as CARDQPQHF.

This clone occurred once. The V gene is TRBV27, the J gene TRBJ1-1; no clear D gene. Germline loops: CDR1 MNHEY, CDR2 SMNVEV (reference sequence). The V end was cut by 0 bases, the J end by 0 bases, with 17 bases between. The CDR3 runs 18 residues. This chain's CDR3 is CASSLSGPRFIMNTEAFF. CDR3 nucleotide sequence: TGTGCCAGCAGTTTATCAGGACCCAGGTTTATAATGAACACTGAAGCTTTCTTT.

This chain uses TRBV7-9 with TRBJ2-7; D is tentatively TRBD1 or TRBD2 (7 bases each). Germline assignment: CDR1 SEHNR and CDR2 FQNEAQ (reference sequence). Trimming cost V 5 bases and J 2 bases, with 10 bases left between them. The CDR3 loop spans 13 amino acids. CDR3 DNA sequence: TGTGCCAGCAGCCAGGGGGGGACCTACGAGCAGTACTTC. It is translated as CASSQGGTYEQYF.

The gene calls are TRBV5-5 and TRBJ1-1; no reliable D call. The germline V gene encodes CDR1 SGHKS and CDR2 YYEKEE (reference sequence). V shed 0 bases and J shed 4 bases, with 7 bases lying between them. The CDR3 has 13 residues. The CDR3 is CASSLEWGTEAFF. The CDR3 DNA reads as TGTGCCAGCAGCTTGGAATGGGGCACTGAAGCTTTCTTT. Supplemented by reference TRBV5-5 and TRBJ1-1, the full variable domain reads DAGVTQSPTHLIKTRGQQVTLRCSPISGHKSVSWYQQVLGQGPQFIFQYYEKEERGRGNFPDRFSARQFPNYSSELNVNALLLGDSALYLCASSLEWGTEAFFGQGTRLTVV.

This clone showed up just once. The gene calls are TRBV6-1 and TRBJ1-2; no reliable D call. Germline V lookup: CDR1 MNHNS, CDR2 SASEGT. CDR3 length equals 12 residues. Trimming took off 9 bases at V and 3 bases at J, with 11 bases between the two ends. Here the CDR3 DNA reads TGTGCCAGGAGCCCCCGGGACTATGGCTACACCTTC. Translated, it gives CARSPRDYGYTF.